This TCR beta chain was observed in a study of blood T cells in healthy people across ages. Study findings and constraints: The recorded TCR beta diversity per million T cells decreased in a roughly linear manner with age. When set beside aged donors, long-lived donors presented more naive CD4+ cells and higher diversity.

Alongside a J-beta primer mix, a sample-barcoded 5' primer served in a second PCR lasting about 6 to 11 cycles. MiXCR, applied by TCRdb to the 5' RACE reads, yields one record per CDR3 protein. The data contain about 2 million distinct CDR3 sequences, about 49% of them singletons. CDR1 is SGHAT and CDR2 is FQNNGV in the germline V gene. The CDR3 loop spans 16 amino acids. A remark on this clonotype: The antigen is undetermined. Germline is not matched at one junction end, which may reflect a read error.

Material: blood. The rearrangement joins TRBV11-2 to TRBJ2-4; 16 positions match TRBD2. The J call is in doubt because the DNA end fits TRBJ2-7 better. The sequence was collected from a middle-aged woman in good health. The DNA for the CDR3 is TGTGCCGGCAGCCCGGGACTAGCGGGGGGGTTCTACGAGCAGTACTTC. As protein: CAGSPGLAGGFYEQYF.